The rows below give T cell receptor beta chains drawn from one sample of a study of blood T cell repertoires in COVID-19. Sequencing used immunoSEQ multiplex PCR; TCRdb keeps in-frame clones, though not all of them. The sample holds 150,000 to 160,000 clones, about 90% seen once. Sequencing used peripheral blood. All receptors derive from a man aged 45-60 years with acute or convalescent COVID-19. Both conserved end residues are part of each CDR3. D genes are given only for firm matches. Size is stated for part of the rows, as once, few or many counts, or as a class when the clone is expanded.

d_call	clone_size	v_call	j_call	cdr3_aa	cdr3_nt
TRBD1	few	TRBV19	TRBJ1-2	CASSIGTVVSGYTF	TGTGCCAGTAGTATCGGGACAGTTGTTTCTGGCTACACCTTC
NA	NA	TRBV21-1	TRBJ2-3	CASSRQDRSSTDTQYF	TGTGCCAGCAGCAGGCAGGACAGATCTAGCACAGATACGCAGTATTTT
NA	NA	TRBV28	TRBJ2-7	CASLESSYEQYF	TGTGCCAGCCTCGAGAGCTCCTACGAGCAGTACTTC
NA	NA	TRBV5-4	TRBJ1-4	CASSQGTQAEKLFF	TGTGCCAGCAGCCAGGGGACCCAGGCTGAAAAACTGTTTTTT
TRBD2	once	TRBV7-2	TRBJ2-3	CASSLGLAGGLRTDTQYF	TGTGCCAGCAGCTTAGGACTAGCGGGGGGGCTACGCACAGATACGCAGTATTTT
TRBD2	NA	TRBV3-1/TRBV3-2	TRBJ2-3	CASSRAGGSSYTQYF	TGTGCCAGCAGCAGGGCGGGGGGGTCCTCGTATACGCAGTATTTT
TRBD1	NA	TRBV29-1	TRBJ2-4	CSVLTGGPNIQYF	TGCAGCGTTTTGACAGGGGGCCCTAACATTCAGTACTTC
NA	NA	TRBV5-1	TRBJ2-1	CASAPPGVYEQFF	TGCGCCAGCGCGCCACCCGGAGTTTATGAGCAGTTCTTC
NA	NA	TRBV28	TRBJ1-6	CASSSTGTSPLHF	TGTGCCAGCAGCTCCACCGGTACTTCACCCCTCCACTTT
TRBD2	NA	TRBV18	TRBJ2-7	CASSPGLAGEEQYF	TGTGCCAGCTCACCAGGACTAGCGGGAGAAGAGCAGTACTTC
TRBD2	NA	TRBV9	TRBJ2-5	CASSKGTSGGSQETQYF	TGTGCCAGCAGCAAGGGGACTAGCGGGGGATCACAAGAGACCCAGTACTTC
TRBD1	NA	TRBV19	TRBJ1-5	CASSIQTGGNQPQHF	TGTGCCAGTAGTATACAGACAGGGGGCAATCAGCCCCAGCATTTT
TRBD1	NA	TRBV28	TRBJ1-6	CASRQRTGSSPLHF	TGTGCCAGCCGTCAGCGGACAGGGAGTTCACCCCTCCACTTT
TRBD1	NA	TRBV28	TRBJ1-4	CASSLLQTGRNEKLFF	TGTGCCAGCAGTTTACTCCAGACAGGGCGTAATGAAAAACTGTTTTTT
NA	few	TRBV15	TRBJ1-5	CATSGAHSNQPQHF	TGTGCCACCAGCGGGGCCCATAGCAATCAGCCCCAGCATTTT
TRBD1	NA	TRBV29-1	TRBJ2-7	CSVGTGVSSYEQYF	TGCAGCGTGGGGACAGGGGTCAGCTCCTACGAGCAGTACTTC
TRBD1	once	TRBV10-3	TRBJ1-1	CAIKDRGGVITEAFF	TGTGCCATCAAGGACAGGGGGGGGGTTATTACTGAAGCTTTCTTT
TRBD1	few	TRBV5-1	TRBJ2-2	CASSFGQGKTGELFF	TGCGCCAGCAGCTTTGGACAGGGGAAGACCGGGGAGCTGTTTTTT
NA	once	TRBV27	TRBJ2-7	CASSLTAEGRESYEQYF	TGTGCCAGCAGTTTAACAGCGGAGGGCCGGGAGAGCTACGAGCAGTACTTC
NA	NA	TRBV21-1	TRBJ2-1	CASSKTVLAGTYNEQFF	TGTGCCAGCAGCAAAACCGTTCTAGCGGGGACCTACAATGAGCAGTTCTTC
NA	once	TRBV9	TRBJ1-3	CASSVADFGNTIYF	TGTGCCAGCAGCGTAGCAGACTTTGGAAACACCATATATTTT
NA	NA	TRBV18	TRBJ1-1	CASSPGAGRSVAFF	TGTGCCAGCTCACCAGGGGCAGGTCGATCGGTGGCTTTCTTT
NA	NA	TRBV19	TRBJ1-6	CASTTTRQNSPLHF	TGTGCCAGTACCACCACCCGACAGAACTCACCCCTCCACTTT
NA	NA	TRBV7-9	TRBJ2-2	CASSQTRENTGELFF	TGTGCCAGCAGCCAGACTAGGGAAAACACCGGGGAGCTGTTTTTT
NA	NA	TRBV6-5	TRBJ1-2	CASRTPPDYGYTF	TGTGCCAGCAGGACACCTCCAGATTATGGCTACACCTTC
TRBD2	NA	TRBV3-1/TRBV3-2	TRBJ2-1	CASSQGLGGNEQFF	TGTGCCAGCAGCCAGGGACTAGGGGGCAATGAGCAGTTCTTC
NA	NA	TRBV29-1	TRBJ2-3	CSVVLDSTDTQYF	TGCAGCGTTGTCTTAGATAGCACAGATACGCAGTATTTT
TRBD1	NA	TRBV28	TRBJ1-2	CASSSQGQGAIYGYTF	TGTGCCAGCAGTTCCCAGGGACAGGGGGCGATCTATGGCTACACCTTC
TRBD1	NA	TRBV6-5	TRBJ2-1	CASSYLWTGRNEQFF	TGTGCCAGCAGTTACCTATGGACAGGGCGGAATGAGCAGTTCTTC
NA	NA	TRBV2	TRBJ1-4	CASSERGWGEKLFF	TGTGCCAGCAGTGAAAGGGGCTGGGGTGAAAAACTGTTTTTT
TRBD1	NA	TRBV30	TRBJ1-2	CACWRGLGVRGHYGYTF	TGTGCCTGCTGGAGGGGTTTGGGAGTCAGGGGGCACTATGGCTACACCTTC
TRBD2	NA	TRBV7-6	TRBJ2-1	CASSPGLGNNEQFF	TGTGCCAGCAGCCCGGGACTAGGGAACAATGAGCAGTTCTTC
NA	NA	TRBV6-6	TRBJ1-2	CASSYRGGAGTF	TGTGCCAGCAGTTATCGCGGGGGCGCGGGCACCTTC
NA	NA	TRBV5-6	TRBJ2-3	CASSLAEGADTQYF	TGTGCCAGCAGCTTGGCAGAGGGGGCAGATACGCAGTATTTT
TRBD1	NA	TRBV5-4	TRBJ2-2	CASSRLTGANTGELFF	TGTGCCAGCAGCCGATTGACAGGGGCGAACACCGGGGAGCTGTTTTTT
NA	NA	TRBV19	TRBJ1-2	CASSTYLQGNGYTF	TGTGCCAGTAGTACCTACCTACAGGGTAACGGCTACACCTTC
TRBD1	NA	TRBV27	TRBJ1-4	CASRMGQGATNEKLFF	TGTGCCAGCAGAATGGGACAGGGGGCAACTAATGAAAAACTGTTTTTT
TRBD1	NA	TRBV4-1	TRBJ1-2	CASSQDRGMGGYTF	TGCGCCAGCAGCCAAGACAGGGGGATGGGAGGCTACACCTTC
TRBD2	NA	TRBV15	TRBJ2-1	CATSRQLAGRGEQFF	TGTGCCACCAGCAGACAACTAGCGGGAAGAGGTGAGCAGTTCTTC
TRBD2	NA	TRBV6-5	TRBJ2-5	CASKLAAQYQETQYF	TGTGCCAGCAAACTAGCGGCCCAGTACCAAGAGACCCAGTACTTC
NA	NA	TRBV2	TRBJ2-1	CASSEGLGNEQFF	TGTGCCAGCAGTGAAGGACTAGGAAATGAGCAGTTCTTC
NA	NA	TRBV9	TRBJ2-5	CASSVTASQETQYF	TGTGCCAGCAGCGTGACAGCGTCCCAAGAGACCCAGTACTTC
NA	NA	TRBV28	TRBJ2-7	CASSLTTGYLSYEQYF	TGTGCCAGCAGTTTAACAACAGGGTACCTCTCCTACGAGCAGTACTTC
NA	NA	TRBV5-4	TRBJ1-1	CASSLGIGQGMRTEAFF	TGTGCCAGCAGTCTGGGGATCGGTCAGGGGATGAGGACTGAAGCTTTCTTT
TRBD1	NA	TRBV9	TRBJ2-2	CASSPRAGGFAGELFF	TGTGCCAGCAGCCCAAGAGCAGGGGGATTCGCCGGGGAGCTGTTTTTT
TRBD1	once	TRBV7-9	TRBJ1-6	CASRLTGNNSPLHF	TGTGCCAGCAGGCTGACAGGGAATAATTCACCCCTCCACTTT
TRBD2	NA	TRBV7-9	TRBJ2-5	CASSLGLAGGQETQYF	TGTGCCAGCAGCTTAGGTCTAGCGGGGGGTCAAGAGACCCAGTACTTC
NA	NA	TRBV30	TRBJ2-3	CAWRQGNTDTQYF	TGTGCCTGGAGGCAGGGCAACACAGATACGCAGTATTTT
TRBD2	NA	TRBV5-6	TRBJ2-1	CASSRGSAASGYNEQFF	TGTGCCAGCAGCCGGGGATCGGCGGCTAGCGGTTACAATGAGCAGTTCTTC
TRBD1	NA	TRBV4-1	TRBJ2-5	CASSQDRARQETQYF	TGCGCCAGCAGCCAGGACAGGGCTCGCCAAGAGACCCAGTACTTC
TRBD1	NA	TRBV4-1	TRBJ2-7	CASNRAGGGGQGYEQYF	TGCGCCAGCAATCGGGCAGGAGGTGGGGGACAGGGCTACGAGCAGTACTTC
TRBD2	once	TRBV11-2	TRBJ2-6	CASRSHGGIGANVLTF	TGTGCCAGCAGATCACACGGGGGGATTGGGGCCAACGTCCTGACTTTC
NA	many	TRBV19	TRBJ1-1	CASSPSGLTEAFF	TGTGCCAGTAGTCCATCAGGGCTCACTGAAGCTTTCTTT
TRBD1	few	TRBV9	TRBJ1-1	CASSGGQGSTEAFF	TGTGCCAGCAGCGGGGGACAGGGGAGCACTGAAGCTTTCTTT
TRBD2	NA	TRBV19	TRBJ2-3	CASSIGRAGGRDTQYF	TGTGCCAGTAGTATAGGGCGAGCGGGAGGGCGAGATACGCAGTATTTT